This T cell receptor beta chain stems from a study of cytomegalovirus exposure and HLA in healthy donors. Study-wide results and caveats: TCR beta V segments were, for the most part, productive about 87% or about 30% of the time in an earlier analysis.

Turning to this clone: Antigen: not known.

CDR1 and CDR2 from the germline V gene are SQVTM and ANQGSEA. The V and J ends lost 4 bases and 1 base respectively, with 13 bases between them. This CDR3 is built from 14 residues. It was with 60 Vbeta and 13 Jbeta primers that the PCR ran. The protocol was immunoSEQ multiplex PCR, while the TCRdb copy is restricted to in-frame clones and leaves out a portion. This table has about 260,000 clones, around 66% appearing once. The chain employs TRBV29-1 and TRBJ1-1; tentatively, D is TRBD1 (6 bases). Input material: PBMCs. This TCR derives from a female donor in good health and CMV-seronegative. The CDR3 loop is CSVAQGRRNTEAFF. The CDR3 DNA is TGCAGCGTTGCGCAGGGGCGCAGGAACACTGAAGCTTTCTTT.